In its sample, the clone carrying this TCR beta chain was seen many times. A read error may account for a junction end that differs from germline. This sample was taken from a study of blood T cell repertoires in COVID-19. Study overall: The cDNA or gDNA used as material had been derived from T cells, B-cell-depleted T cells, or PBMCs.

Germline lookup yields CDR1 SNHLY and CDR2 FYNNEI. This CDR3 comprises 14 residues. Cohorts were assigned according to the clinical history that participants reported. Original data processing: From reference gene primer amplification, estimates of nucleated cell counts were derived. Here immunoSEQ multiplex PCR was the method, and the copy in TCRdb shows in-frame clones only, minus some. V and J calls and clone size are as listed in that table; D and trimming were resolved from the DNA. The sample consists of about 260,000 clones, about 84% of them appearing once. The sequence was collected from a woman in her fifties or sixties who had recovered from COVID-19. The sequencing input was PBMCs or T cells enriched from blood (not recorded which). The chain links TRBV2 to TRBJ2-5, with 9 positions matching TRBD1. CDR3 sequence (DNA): TGTGCCAGCAGTCGAGAGCCGACAGGGGGTGGGGTAGACTTC. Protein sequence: CASSREPTGGGVDF. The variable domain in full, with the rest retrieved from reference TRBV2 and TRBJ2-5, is EPEVTQTPSHQVTQMGQEVILRCVPISNHLYFYWYRQILGQKVEFLVSFYNNEISEKSEIFDDQFSVERPDGSNFTLKIRSTKLEDSAMYFCASSREPTGGGVDFGPGTRLLVL.